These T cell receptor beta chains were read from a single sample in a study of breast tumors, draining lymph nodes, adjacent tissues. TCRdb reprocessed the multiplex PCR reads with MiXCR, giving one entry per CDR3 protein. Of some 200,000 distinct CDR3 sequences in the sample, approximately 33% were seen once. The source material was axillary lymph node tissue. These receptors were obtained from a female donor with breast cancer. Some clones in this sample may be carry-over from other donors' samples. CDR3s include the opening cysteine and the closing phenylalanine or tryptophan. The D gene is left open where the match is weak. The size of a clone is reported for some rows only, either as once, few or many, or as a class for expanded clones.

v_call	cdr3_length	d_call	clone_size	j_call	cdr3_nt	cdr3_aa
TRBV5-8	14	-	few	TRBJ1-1	TGTGCCAGCAGCTTCTTACAGTTGAACACTGAAGCTTTCTTT	CASSFLQLNTEAFF
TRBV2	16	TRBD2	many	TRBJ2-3	TGTGCCAGCAGTGACTCAACTAGCGGGGGTGGAAATACGCAGTATTTT	CASSDSTSGGGNTQYF
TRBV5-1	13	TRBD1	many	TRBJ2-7	TGCGCCAGCAGCTTGGACGGGACAGTTCTCCAGTACTTC	CASSLDGTVLQYF
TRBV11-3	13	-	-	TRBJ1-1	TGTGCCAGCAGCTTAGCCCCAGTCACTGAAGCTTTCTTT	CASSLAPVTEAFF
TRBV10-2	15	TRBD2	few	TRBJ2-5	TGCGCCAGCAGTGAGTCGGGGACTAGAGGGGAGACCCAGTACTTC	CASSESGTRGETQYF
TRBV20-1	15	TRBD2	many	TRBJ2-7	TGCAGTGCTAGCCACCCCGGGACTAGCGGCTACGAGCAGTACTTC	CSASHPGTSGYEQYF
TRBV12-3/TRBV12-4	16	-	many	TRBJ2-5	TGTGCCAGCAGTTCCCGGTGGGGGCAGGGAGAAGAGACCCAGTACTTC	CASSSRWGQGEETQYF
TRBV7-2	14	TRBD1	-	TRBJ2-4	TGTGCCAGCAGCTTAGGGGACAGGGGTAACATTCAGTACTTC	CASSLGDRGNIQYF
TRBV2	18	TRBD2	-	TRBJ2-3	TGTGCCAGCAGCGTCATAGGACTAGCGGGAGAGTTTCCAGATACGCAGTATTTT	CASSVIGLAGEFPDTQYF
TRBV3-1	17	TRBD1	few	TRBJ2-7	TGTGGCAGCAGCCCCCAGCCGGGACAGGCCCCTTCCTACGAGCAGTACTTC	CGSSPQPGQAPSYEQYF
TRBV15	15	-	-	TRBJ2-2	TGTGCCACCAGCAGTGTCCGGCCTAACACCGGGGAGCTGTTTTTT	CATSSVRPNTGELFF
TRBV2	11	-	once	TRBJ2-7	TGTGCCAGCGCAAGGACCTACGAGCAGTACTTC	CASARTYEQYF
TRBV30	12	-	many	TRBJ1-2	TGTGCCTGGAGCGTTTCTCTTTATGGCTACACCTTC	CAWSVSLYGYTF
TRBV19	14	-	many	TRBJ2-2	TGTGCCAGTAAGTTCCAGGCGAACACCGGGGAGCTGTTTTTT	CASKFQANTGELFF
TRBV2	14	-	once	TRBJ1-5	TGTGCTAGGCGGGGCCATGGTAGCAATCAGCCCCAGCATTTT	CARRGHGSNQPQHF
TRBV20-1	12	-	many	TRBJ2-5	TGCAGTGCAATCACAGGGTACGAGACCCAGTACTTC	CSAITGYETQYF
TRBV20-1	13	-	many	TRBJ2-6	TGCAGTGCTAGAGACAGGGGGGCCAACGTCCTGACTTTC	CSARDRGANVLTF
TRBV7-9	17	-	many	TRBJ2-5	TGTGCCAGCAGCTTACGGGGGATGGGGGCGCGAGGGGAGACCCAGTACTTC	CASSLRGMGARGETQYF
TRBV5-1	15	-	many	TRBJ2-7	TGCGCCAGCAGTCAAGGACTCCTGAGCTCCTACGAGCAGTACTTC	CASSQGLLSSYEQYF
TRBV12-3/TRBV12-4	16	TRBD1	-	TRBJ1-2	TGTGCCAGCAGTCGCCGGGACAGGGTCTCTAACTATGGCTACACCTTC	CASSRRDRVSNYGYTF
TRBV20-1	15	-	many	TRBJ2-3	TGCAGTGCCAAATCCCCCCAGGGCCTCGCAGATACGCAGTATTTT	CSAKSPQGLADTQYF
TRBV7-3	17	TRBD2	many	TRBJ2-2	TGTGCCAGCAGCTTCCGAAATAGCGGGAGTAGCACCGGGGAGCTGTTTTTT	CASSFRNSGSSTGELFF
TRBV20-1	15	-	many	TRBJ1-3	TGCAGTGCTAGAGTTCTGAGGGACTCTGGAAACACCATATATTTT	CSARVLRDSGNTIYF
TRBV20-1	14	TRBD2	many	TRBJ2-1	TGCAGTGCTCAGGGACTAGGAAGGGTCAATGAGCAGTTCTTC	CSAQGLGRVNEQFF
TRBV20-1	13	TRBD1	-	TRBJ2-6	TGCAGTGCTAGGGGGACAGGTTCCTACGTCCTGACTTTC	CSARGTGSYVLTF
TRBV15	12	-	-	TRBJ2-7	TGTGCCACCAGCAGCCAGAGCTACGAGCAGTACTTC	CATSSQSYEQYF
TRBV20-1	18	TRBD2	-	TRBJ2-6	TGCAGTGCTAGAGATTGGGTAGCGGGGAAGTCCGGGGCCAACGTCCTGACTTTC	CSARDWVAGKSGANVLTF
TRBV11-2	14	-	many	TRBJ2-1	TGTGCCAGCAGCTTAGCGGGAGCCTACAATGAGCAGTTCTTC	CASSLAGAYNEQFF
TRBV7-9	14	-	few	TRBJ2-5	TGTGCCAGCTTACCCTTGGGGGAAGGGGAGACCCAGTACTTC	CASLPLGEGETQYF
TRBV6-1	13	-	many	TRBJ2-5	TGTGCCAGCAGTAGGGTGTACCAAGAGACCCAGTACTTC	CASSRVYQETQYF
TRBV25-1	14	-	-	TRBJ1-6	TGTGCCAGCAGTGAATCCCCACTAAGTTCGCTCCTCCACTTT	CASSESPLSSLLHF
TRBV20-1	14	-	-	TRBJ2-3	TGCAGTGCTAGAGAGGGAAGTGGGACAGATACGCAGTATTTT	CSAREGSGTDTQYF
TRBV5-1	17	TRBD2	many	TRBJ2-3	TGCGCCAGCAGCCAAAAGGGACTAGCGGGGGGAACAGATACGCAGTATTTT	CASSQKGLAGGTDTQYF
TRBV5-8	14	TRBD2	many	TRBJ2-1	TGTGCCAGCAGCTCGGGAGGGCCCTACAATGAGCAGTTCTTC	CASSSGGPYNEQFF
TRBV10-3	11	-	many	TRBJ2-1	TGTGCCACGCAGGGTTACAATGAGCAGTTCTTC	CATQGYNEQFF
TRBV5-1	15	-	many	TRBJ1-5	TGCGCCAGCAGCTTGGGAACGGGATGGAGGGAGCCCCAGCATTTT	CASSLGTGWREPQHF
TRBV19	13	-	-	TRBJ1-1	TGTGCCTGTAGTATGGCAGGGTTCACTGAAGCTTTCTTT	CACSMAGFTEAFF
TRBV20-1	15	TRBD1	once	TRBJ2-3	TGCAGTGCTCCCTCCGCGGGACAGGGGAAAGATGCGCAGTATTTT	CSAPSAGQGKDAQYF
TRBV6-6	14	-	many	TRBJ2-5	TGTGCCAGCTCCAGGGGCAGGGGGGAAGAGACCCAGTACTTC	CASSRGRGEETQYF
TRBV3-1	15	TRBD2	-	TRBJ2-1	TGTGCCAGCAGCTCCACTAGCGGGGGCCCAGTTGAGCAGTTCTTC	CASSSTSGGPVEQFF
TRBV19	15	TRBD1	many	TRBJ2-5	TGTGCCAGTAGTAAGGACAGGGACGGAGGAGAGACCCAGTACTTC	CASSKDRDGGETQYF
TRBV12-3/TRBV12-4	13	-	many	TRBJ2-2	TGTGCCGGCAGCGACAGTAACACCGGGGAGCTGTTTTTT	CAGSDSNTGELFF
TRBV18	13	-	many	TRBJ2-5	TGTGCCAGCTCACAAGGGGAGGAGGAGACCCAGTACTTC	CASSQGEEETQYF
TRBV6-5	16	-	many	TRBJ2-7	TGTGCCAGCAGTTACTTCTCGGGGGGCACAGCCTACGAGCAGTACTTC	CASSYFSGGTAYEQYF
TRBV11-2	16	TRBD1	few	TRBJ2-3	TGTGCCGGCAGCACAGGGGGCGGTGCTAGCACAGATACGCAGTATTTT	CAGSTGGGASTDTQYF
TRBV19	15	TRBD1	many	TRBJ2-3	TGTGCCAGTAAGAAGGGGGCCAAAGTCACAGATACGCAGTATTTT	CASKKGAKVTDTQYF
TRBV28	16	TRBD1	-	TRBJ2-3	TGTGCCAGCAGTACACGGACAGGAGCGACCACAGATACGCAGTATTTT	CASSTRTGATTDTQYF
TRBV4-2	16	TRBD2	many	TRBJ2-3	TGTGCCAGCAGCCAAGGAACTAGCGGGCGTCTAGATACGCAGTATTTT	CASSQGTSGRLDTQYF
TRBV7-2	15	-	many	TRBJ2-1	TGTGCCAGCAGCGATCCTAGGGGGTTAGGGAATGAGCAGTTCTTC	CASSDPRGLGNEQFF